Sequencing of this TCR beta chain was carried out in a study of cytomegalovirus exposure and HLA in healthy donors. This CDR3 is 15 amino acids long. Germline V CDR1 and CDR2: LGHNA, YSLEER. With V trimmed by 0 bases and J by 10 bases, 4 bases remained unmatched. PCR used 60 Vbeta primers and 13 Jbeta primers. Profiled with immunoSEQ multiplex PCR; TCRdb holds only in-frame clones, not every one. The sample consists of fewer than 200,000 clones, about 79% of them appearing once. This chain uses TRBV4-3 with TRBJ1-6, with TRBD1 matching over 9 bases. The sequencing sample was made of PBMCs. The TCR sequence derives from a female donor in good health and CMV-seronegative. As DNA, the CDR3 is TGCGCCAGCAGCCAAGATGAGACAGGGGGATCACCCCTCCACTTT. It yields the protein CASSQDETGGSPLHF.